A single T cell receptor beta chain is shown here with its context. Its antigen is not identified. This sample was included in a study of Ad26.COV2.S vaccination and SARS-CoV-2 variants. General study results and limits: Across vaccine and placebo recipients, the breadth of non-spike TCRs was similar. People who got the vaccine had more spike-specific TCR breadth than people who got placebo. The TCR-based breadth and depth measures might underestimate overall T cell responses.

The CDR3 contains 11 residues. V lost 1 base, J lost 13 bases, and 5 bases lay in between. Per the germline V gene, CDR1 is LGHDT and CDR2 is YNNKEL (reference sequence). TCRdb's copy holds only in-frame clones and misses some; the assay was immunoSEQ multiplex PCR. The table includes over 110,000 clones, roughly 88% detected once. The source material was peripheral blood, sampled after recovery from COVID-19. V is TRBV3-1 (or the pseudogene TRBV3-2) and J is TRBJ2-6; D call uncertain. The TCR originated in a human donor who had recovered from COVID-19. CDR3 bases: TGTGCCAGCAGCCAAGGTTATGTCCTGACTTTC. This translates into CASSQGYVLTF.